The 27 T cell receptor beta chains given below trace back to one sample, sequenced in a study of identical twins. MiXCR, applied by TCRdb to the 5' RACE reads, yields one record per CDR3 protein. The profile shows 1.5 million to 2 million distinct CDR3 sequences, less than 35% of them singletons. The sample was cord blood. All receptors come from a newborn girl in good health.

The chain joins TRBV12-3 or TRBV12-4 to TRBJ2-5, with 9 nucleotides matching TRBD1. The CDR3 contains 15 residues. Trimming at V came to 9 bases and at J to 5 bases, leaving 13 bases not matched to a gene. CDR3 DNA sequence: TGTGCCAGTACCAGCCAGGGACAGGGCGGGGAGACCCAGTACTTC. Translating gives CASTSQGQGGETQYF.

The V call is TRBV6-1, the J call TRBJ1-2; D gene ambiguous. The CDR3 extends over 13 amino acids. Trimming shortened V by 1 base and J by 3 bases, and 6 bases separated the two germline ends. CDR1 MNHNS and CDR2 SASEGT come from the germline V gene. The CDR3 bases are TGTGCCAGCAGTGAAGTGGCACACTATGGCTACACCTTC. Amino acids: CASSEVAHYGYTF.

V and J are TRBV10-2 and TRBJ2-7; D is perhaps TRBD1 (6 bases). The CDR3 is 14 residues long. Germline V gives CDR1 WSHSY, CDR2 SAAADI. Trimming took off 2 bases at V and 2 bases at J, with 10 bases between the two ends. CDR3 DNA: TGCGCCAGCAGTGAGGGGGGCGACGCCTACGAGCAGTACTTC. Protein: CASSEGGDAYEQYF.

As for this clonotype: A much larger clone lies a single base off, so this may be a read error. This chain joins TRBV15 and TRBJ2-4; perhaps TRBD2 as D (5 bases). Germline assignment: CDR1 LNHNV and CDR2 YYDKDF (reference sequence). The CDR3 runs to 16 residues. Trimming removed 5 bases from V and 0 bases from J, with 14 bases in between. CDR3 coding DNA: TGTGCCACCAGCTTACTCAGGACTCTAGCCAAAAACATTCAGTACTTC. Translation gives CATSLLRTLAKNIQYF.

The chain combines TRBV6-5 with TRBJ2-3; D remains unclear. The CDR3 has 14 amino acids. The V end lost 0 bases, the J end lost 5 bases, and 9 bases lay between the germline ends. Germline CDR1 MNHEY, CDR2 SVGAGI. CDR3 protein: CASSYSNLGDTQYF. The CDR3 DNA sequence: TGTGCCAGCAGTTACTCGAATCTGGGAGATACGCAGTATTTT.

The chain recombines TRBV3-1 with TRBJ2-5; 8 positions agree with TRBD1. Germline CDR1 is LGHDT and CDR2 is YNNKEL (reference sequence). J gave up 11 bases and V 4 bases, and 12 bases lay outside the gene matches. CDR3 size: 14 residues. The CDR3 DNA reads TGTGCCAGCAGCCGAGATGGGCGGACAGGGATTCAGTACTTC. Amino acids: CASSRDGRTGIQYF.

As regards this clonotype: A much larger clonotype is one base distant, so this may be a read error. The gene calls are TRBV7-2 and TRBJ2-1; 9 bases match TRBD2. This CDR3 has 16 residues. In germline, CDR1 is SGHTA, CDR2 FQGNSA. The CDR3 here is CASSFLAGHSYNERFF. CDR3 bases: TGTGCCAGCAGCTTCCTAGCGGGGCACTCCTACAATGAGCGGTTCTTC.

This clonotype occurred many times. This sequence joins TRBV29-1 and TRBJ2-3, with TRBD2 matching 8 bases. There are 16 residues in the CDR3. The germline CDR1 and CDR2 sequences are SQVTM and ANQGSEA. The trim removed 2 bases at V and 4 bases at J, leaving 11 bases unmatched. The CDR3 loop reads CSVERLLAGLADTQYF. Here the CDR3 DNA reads TGCAGCGTTGAAAGACTCCTAGCGGGTTTGGCAGATACGCAGTATTTT.

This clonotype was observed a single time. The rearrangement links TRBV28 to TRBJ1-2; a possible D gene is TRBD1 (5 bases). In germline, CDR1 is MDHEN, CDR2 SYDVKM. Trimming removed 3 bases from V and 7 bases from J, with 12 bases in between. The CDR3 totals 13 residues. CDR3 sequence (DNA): TGTGCCAGCAGTTTGCCAGGGTCGGGTGGCTACACCTTC. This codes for CASSLPGSGGYTF.

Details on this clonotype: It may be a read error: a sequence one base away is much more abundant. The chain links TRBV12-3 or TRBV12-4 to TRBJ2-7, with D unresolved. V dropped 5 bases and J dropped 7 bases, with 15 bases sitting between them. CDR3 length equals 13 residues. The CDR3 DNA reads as TGTGCCAGCAGTCCGTCCGCCTACAATGAGCAGTACTTC. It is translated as CASSPSAYNEQYF.

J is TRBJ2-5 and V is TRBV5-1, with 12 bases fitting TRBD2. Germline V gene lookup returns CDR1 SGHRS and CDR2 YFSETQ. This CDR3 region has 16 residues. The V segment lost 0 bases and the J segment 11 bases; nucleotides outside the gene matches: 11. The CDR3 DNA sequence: TGCGCCAGCAGCTTGGATCTACTAGCGGGGGGCGATGAGCAGTACTTC. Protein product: CASSLDLLAGGDEQYF. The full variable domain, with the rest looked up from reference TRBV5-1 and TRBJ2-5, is KAGVTQTPRYLIKTRGQQVTLSCSPISGHRSVSWYQQTPGQGLQFLFEYFSETQRNKGNFPGRFSGRQFSNSRSEMNVSTLELGDSALYLCASSLDLLAGGDEQYFGPGTRLLVL.

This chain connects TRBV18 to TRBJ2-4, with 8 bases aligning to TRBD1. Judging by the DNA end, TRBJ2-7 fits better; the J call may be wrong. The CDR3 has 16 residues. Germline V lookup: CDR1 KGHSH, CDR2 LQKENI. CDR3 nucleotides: TGTGCCAGCTCATCCACCCGGGACAGGAGGGTCTACGAGCAGTACTTC. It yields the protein CASSSTRDRRVYEQYF.

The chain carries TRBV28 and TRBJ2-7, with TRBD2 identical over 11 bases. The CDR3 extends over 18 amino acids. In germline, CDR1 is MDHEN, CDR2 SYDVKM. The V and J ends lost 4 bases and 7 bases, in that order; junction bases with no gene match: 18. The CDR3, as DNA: TGTGCCAGCAGTTATAACTTTATCGCTAGCGGGAGGTCGTGGGAGCAGTACTTC. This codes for CASSYNFIASGRSWEQYF. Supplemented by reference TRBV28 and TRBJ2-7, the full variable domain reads DVKVTQSSRYLVKRTGEKVFLECVQDMDHENMFWYRQDPGLGLRLIYFSYDVKMKEKGDIPEGYSVSREKKERFSLILESASTNQTSMYLCASSYNFIASGRSWEQYFGPGTRLTVT.

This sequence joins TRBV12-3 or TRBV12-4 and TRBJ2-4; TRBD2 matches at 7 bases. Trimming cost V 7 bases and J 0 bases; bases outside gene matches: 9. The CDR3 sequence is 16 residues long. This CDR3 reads CASTIGRVLAKNIQYF. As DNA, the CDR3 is TGTGCCAGCACCATAGGGAGGGTTCTAGCCAAAAACATTCAGTACTTC.

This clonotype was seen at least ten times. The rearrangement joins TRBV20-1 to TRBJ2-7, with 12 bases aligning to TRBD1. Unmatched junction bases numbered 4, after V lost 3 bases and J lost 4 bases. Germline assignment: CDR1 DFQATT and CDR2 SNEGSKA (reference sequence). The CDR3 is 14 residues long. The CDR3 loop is CSASPGQGAYEQYF. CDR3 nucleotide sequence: TGCAGTGCTAGTCCGGGACAGGGGGCGTACGAGCAGTACTTC.

The CDR3 region is CASRGQPPDTQYF. Here the CDR3 DNA reads TGTGCCAGCCGGGGGCAACCCCCAGATACGCAGTATTTT. The chain has TRBV2 and TRBJ2-3; D possibly matches TRBD1 or TRBD2 (6 bases each). V lost 8 bases to trimming and J lost 4 bases, with 13 bases between them. Germline V gives CDR1 SNHLY, CDR2 FYNNEI. The CDR3 runs 13 residues.

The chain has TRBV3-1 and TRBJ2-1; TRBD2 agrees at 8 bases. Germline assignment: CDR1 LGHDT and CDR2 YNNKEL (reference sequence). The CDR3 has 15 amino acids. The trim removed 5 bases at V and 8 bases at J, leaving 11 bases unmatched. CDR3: CASSKEGLDCHEQFF. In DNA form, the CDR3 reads TGTGCCAGCAGCAAGGAGGGACTAGATTGCCATGAGCAGTTCTTC.

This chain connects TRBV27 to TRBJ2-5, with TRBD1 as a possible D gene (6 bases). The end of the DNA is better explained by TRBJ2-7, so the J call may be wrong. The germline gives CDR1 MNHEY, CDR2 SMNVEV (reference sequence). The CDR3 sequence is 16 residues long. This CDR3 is CASNPRKQGPNYEQYF. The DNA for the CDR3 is TGTGCCAGCAACCCACGTAAACAGGGACCGAACTACGAGCAGTACTTC.

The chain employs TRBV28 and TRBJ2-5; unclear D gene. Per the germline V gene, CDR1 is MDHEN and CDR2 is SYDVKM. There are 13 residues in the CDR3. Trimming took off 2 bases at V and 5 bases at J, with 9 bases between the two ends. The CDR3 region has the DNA TGTGCCAGCAGTTTACCCCAAGGGGAGACCCAGTACTTC. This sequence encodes CASSLPQGETQYF.

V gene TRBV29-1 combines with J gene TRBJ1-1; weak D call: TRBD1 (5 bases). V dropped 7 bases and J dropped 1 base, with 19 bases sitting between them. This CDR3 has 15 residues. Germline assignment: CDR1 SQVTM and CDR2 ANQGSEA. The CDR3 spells CSAVKAETENTEAFF. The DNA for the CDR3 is TGCAGCGCTGTCAAGGCCGAGACAGAGAACACTGAAGCTTTCTTT.

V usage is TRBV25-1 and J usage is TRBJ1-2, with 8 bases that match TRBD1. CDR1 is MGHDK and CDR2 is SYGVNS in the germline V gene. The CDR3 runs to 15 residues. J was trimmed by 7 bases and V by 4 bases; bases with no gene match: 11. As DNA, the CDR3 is TGTGCCAGCAGTGTGCAGGGGGCCGCGGGTGTTGGCTACACCTTC. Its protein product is CASSVQGAAGVGYTF.

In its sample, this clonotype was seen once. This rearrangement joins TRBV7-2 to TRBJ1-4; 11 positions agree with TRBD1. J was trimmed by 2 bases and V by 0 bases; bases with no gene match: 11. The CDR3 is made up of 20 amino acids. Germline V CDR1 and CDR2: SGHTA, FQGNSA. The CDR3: CASSLAPHGTGGDTNEKLFF. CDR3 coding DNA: TGTGCCAGCAGCTTAGCGCCCCATGGGACAGGGGGAGACACTAATGAAAAACTGTTTTTT.

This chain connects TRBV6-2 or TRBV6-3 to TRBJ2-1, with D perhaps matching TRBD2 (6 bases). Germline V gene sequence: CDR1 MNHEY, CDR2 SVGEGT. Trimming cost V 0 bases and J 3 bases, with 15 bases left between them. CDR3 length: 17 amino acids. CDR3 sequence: CASSYSTGRGHYNEQFF. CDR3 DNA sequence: TGTGCCAGCAGTTACTCGACTGGGCGGGGCCACTACAATGAGCAGTTCTTC.

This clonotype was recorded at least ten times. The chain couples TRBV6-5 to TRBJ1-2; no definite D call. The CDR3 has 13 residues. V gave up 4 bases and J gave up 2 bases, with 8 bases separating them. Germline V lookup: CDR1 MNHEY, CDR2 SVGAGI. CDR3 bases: TGTGCCAGCAGTTCCCGGGAGAACTATGGCTACACCTTC. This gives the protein CASSSRENYGYTF.

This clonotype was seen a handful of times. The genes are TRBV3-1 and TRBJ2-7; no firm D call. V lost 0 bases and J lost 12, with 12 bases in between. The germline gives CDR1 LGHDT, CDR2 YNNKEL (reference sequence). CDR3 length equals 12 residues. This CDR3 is CASSQDTPYPYF. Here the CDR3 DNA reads TGTGCCAGCAGCCAAGACACACCTTATCCGTACTTC.

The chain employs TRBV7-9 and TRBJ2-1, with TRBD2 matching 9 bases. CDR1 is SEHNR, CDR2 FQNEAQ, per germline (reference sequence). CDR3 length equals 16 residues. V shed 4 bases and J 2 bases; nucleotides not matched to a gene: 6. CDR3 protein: CASSSWTSATYNEQFF. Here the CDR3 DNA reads TGTGCCAGCAGCTCATGGACTAGCGCGACCTACAATGAGCAGTTCTTC. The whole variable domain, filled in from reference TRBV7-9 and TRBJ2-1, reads DTGVSQNPRHKITKRGQNVTFRCDPISEHNRLYWYRQTLGQGPEFLTYFQNEAQLEKSRLLSDRFSAERPKGSFSTLEIQRTEQGDSAMYLCASSSWTSATYNEQFFGPGTRLTVL.

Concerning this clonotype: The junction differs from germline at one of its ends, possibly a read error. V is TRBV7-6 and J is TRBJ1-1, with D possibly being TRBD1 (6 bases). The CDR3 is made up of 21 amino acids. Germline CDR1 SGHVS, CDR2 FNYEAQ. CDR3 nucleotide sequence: TGTGCCAGCAGTTTAGTTCGCCGCGTTAACACACAGGGCTTAATGAACACTGAAGCTTTCTTT. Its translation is CASSLVRRVNTQGLMNTEAFF.